A few counts support the clone carrying this T cell receptor (beta chain). Relative to the germline gene, one junction end is altered; a read error may explain this. This specimen comes from a study of T cells after yellow fever vaccination. This CDR3 contains 21 residues. TCRdb redid the calling of the 5' RACE reads with MiXCR, one entry per CDR3 protein. This table holds hundreds of thousands of distinct CDR3 sequences, approximately 19% found once. This sequence originates from a young man who received the YFV17D yellow fever vaccine. The rearrangement uses TRBV23-1 and TRBJ2-7; D may be TRBD1 (6 bases). TRBV23-1 is an open reading frame, and its role is uncertain. Sequenced here: PBMCs, sampled before the yellow fever booster vaccination. CDR3 coding DNA: TGCGCCAGCAGTCAATCGCCGGCTGACGTACGTAGCCGCCGGGACACCCCGGTTGCGGACTTC. Translation: CASSQSPADVRSRRDTPVADF.